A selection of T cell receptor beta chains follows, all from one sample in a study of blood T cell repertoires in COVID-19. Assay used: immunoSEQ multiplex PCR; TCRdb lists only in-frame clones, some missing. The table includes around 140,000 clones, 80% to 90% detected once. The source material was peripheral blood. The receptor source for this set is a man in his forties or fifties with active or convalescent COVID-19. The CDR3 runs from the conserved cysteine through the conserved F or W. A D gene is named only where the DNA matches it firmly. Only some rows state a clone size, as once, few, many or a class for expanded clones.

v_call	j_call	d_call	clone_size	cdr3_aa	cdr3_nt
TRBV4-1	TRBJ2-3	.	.	CASSQPFGSVDTQYF	TGCGCCAGCAGCCAACCATTCGGGAGTGTTGATACGCAGTATTTT
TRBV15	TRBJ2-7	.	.	CATSRDKLRVPYEQYF	TGTGCCACCAGCAGAGATAAGTTAAGAGTCCCGTACGAGCAGTACTTC
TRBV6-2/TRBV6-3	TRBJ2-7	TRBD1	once	CASSYRQGSIQQYF	TGTGCCAGCAGTTACCGACAGGGTAGTATCCAGCAGTACTTC
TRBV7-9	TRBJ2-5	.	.	CASSLGAYQETQYF	TGTGCCAGCAGCTTGGGCGCGTACCAAGAGACCCAGTACTTC
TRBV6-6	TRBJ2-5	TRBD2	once	CASSYSKTSGEETQYF	TGTGCCAGCAGTTACTCGAAGACTAGCGGGGAAGAGACCCAGTACTTC
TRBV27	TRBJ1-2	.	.	CASSRSGSGQVNYGYTF	TGTGCCAGCAGTCGTAGCGGCTCTGGGCAGGTGAACTATGGCTACACCTTC
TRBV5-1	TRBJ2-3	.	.	CASSRDRDSSTDTQYF	TGCGCCAGCAGCCGCGACCGCGACAGTAGCACAGATACGCAGTATTTT
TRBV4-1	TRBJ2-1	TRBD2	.	CASSQDRTSVNNEQFF	TGCGCCAGCAGCCAAGATCGGACTAGCGTAAACAATGAGCAGTTCTTC
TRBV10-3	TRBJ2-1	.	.	CATGDGRYNEQFF	TGTGCCACGGGGGACGGGCGGTACAATGAGCAGTTCTTC
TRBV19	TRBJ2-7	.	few	CASSIRGYYEQYF	TGTGCCAGTAGTATCCGGGGTTACTACGAGCAGTACTTC
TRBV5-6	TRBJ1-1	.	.	CASSLAGDNTEAFF	TGTGCCAGCAGCTTGGCAGGGGACAACACTGAAGCTTTCTTT
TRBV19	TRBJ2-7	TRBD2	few	CASSITSATYEQYF	TGTGCCAGTAGTATTACTAGCGCAACCTACGAGCAGTACTTC
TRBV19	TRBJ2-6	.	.	CASSIAESGANVLTF	TGTGCCAGTAGTATTGCAGAATCTGGGGCCAACGTCCTGACTTTC
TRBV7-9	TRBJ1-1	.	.	CASTPLINSGTEAFF	TGTGCCAGCACCCCATTAATTAACTCTGGCACTGAAGCTTTCTTT
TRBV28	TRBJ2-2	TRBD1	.	CASSLGWTGSGELFF	TGTGCCAGCAGTTTAGGGTGGACAGGGTCCGGGGAGCTGTTTTTT
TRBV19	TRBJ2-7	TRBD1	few	CASSTGTGIYEQYF	TGTGCCAGTAGTACCGGGACAGGGATCTACGAGCAGTACTTC
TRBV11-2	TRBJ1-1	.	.	CASSLDWGDTEAFF	TGTGCCAGCAGCTTAGACTGGGGGGACACTGAAGCTTTCTTT
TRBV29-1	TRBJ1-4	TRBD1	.	CSVAQGVGEKLFF	TGCAGCGTTGCACAGGGGGTAGGGGAAAAACTGTTTTTT
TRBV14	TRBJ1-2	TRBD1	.	CASSRTGTDYGYTF	TGTGCCAGCAGCCGCACCGGGACAGACTATGGCTACACCTTC
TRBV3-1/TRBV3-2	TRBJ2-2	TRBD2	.	CASSHFSGTNTGELFF	TGTGCCAGCAGCCACTTTAGCGGGACTAACACCGGGGAGCTGTTTTTT
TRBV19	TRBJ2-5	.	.	CASSIVGEHRQETQYF	TGTGCCAGTAGTATTGTGGGCGAGCACCGCCAAGAGACCCAGTACTTC
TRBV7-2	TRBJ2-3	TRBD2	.	CASSSGTSGTDTQYF	TGTGCCAGCAGTTCCGGGACTAGCGGCACAGATACGCAGTATTTT
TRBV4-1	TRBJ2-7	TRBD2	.	CASSQGSSGSYEQYF	TGCGCCAGCAGCCAAGGATCTAGCGGCTCCTACGAGCAGTACTTC
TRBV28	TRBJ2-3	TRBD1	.	CASSTTGTGRADTQYF	TGTGCCAGCAGTACCACCGGGACAGGTCGGGCAGATACGCAGTATTTT
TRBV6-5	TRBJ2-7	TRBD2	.	CASSLTGTSGYYEQYF	TGTGCCAGCAGTTTAACCGGGACTAGCGGTTACTACGAGCAGTACTTC
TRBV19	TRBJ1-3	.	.	CASTQARIEGNTIYF	TGTGCCAGTACCCAGGCCCGCATTGAAGGAAACACCATATATTTT
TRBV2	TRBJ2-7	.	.	CASSVGHPYEQYF	TGTGCCAGCAGTGTTGGACACCCCTACGAGCAGTACTTC
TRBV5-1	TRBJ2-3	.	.	CASSLGWSGTDTQYF	TGCGCCAGCAGCTTGGGGTGGTCGGGCACAGATACGCAGTATTTT
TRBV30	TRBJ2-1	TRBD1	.	CAWSAGQGRDNEQFF	TGTGCCTGGAGCGCCGGACAGGGCCGGGACAATGAGCAGTTCTTC
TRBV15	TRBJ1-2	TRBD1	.	CATSRDSTGWGYTF	TGTGCCACCAGCAGAGATTCGACAGGGTGGGGCTACACCTTC
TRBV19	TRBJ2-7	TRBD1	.	CASSIRTGIYEQYF	TGTGCCAGTAGTATCCGGACAGGGATTTACGAGCAGTACTTC
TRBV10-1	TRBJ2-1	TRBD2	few	CASSDGRLAGLNEQFF	TGCGCCAGCAGTGACGGTAGGCTAGCGGGCCTCAATGAGCAGTTCTTC
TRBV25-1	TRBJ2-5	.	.	CASSAQETQYF	TGTGCCAGCAGTGCGCAAGAGACCCAGTACTTC
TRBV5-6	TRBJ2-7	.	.	CASSLWLAAAYEQYF	TGTGCCAGCAGCTTATGGCTAGCCGCAGCCTACGAGCAGTACTTC
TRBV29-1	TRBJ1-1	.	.	CSVVGGNTEAFF	TGCAGCGTTGTTGGGGGCAACACTGAAGCTTTCTTT